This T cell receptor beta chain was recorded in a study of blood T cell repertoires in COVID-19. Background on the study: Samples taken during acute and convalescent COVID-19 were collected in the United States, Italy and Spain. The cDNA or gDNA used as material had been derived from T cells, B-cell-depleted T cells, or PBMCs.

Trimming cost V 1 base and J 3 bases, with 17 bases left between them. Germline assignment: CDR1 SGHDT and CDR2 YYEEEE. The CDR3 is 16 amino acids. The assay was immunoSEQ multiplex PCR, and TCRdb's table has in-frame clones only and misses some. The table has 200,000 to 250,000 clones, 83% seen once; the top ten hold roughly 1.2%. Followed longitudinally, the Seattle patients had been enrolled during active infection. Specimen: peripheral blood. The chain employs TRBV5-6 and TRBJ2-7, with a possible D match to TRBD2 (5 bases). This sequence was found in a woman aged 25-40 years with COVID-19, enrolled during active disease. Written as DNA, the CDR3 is TGTGCCAGCAGCTTGAGATTCGGGGAGAAGAGCTACGAGCAGTACTTC. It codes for CASSLRFGEKSYEQYF.